This T cell receptor beta chain was sequenced for a study of T-cell memory formation after mild COVID-19. The CDR3 has 16 amino acids. The V gene lost 5 bases and the J gene lost 1 base, with 16 bases spanning the gap. The germline V gene has CDR1 SGHTA and CDR2 FQGNSA. This clonotype was detected ten times or more. Its antigen is currently unknown. Study observations and caveats: Clones contracting across day 15 to 85 had a balanced CD4/CD8 profile; later expanding clones leaned CD4+. The study detected some responding clones in pre-infection memory, suggesting cross-reactive memory joined. Shrinking CD4+ clones resided mostly in CM and EM, and CD8+ ones in EMRA.

TCR alpha and TCR beta cDNA libraries carrying sample barcodes and UMIs came from 5'RACE with constant-segment primers. MiXCR was run by TCRdb on the 5' RACE reads, yielding one entry per CDR3 protein. This sample has approximately 390,000 distinct CDR3 sequences, with about 15% found just once. The chain recombines TRBV7-2 with TRBJ2-3, with a weak D call TRBD2 (5 bases). Sequenced input: PBMCs or a T cell subset sorted from them (not recorded which). This TCR came from a man between 18 and 29 years old who had mild COVID-19 (a few samples of this study predate the infection). Cell type and time point are not known. The CDR3 region has the DNA TGTGCCAGCAGCGAAGCGAGCCCCGGGGGCACAGATACGCAGTATTTT. Its protein product is CASSEASPGGTDTQYF.